The source of this TCR beta chain is a study of T cells in Graves' hyperthyroidism and ophthalmopathy. Germline V lookup: CDR1 MNHEY, CDR2 SVGAGI. This CDR3 region has 16 residues. V was pared by 0 bases and J by 2 bases, with 14 bases between. This clonotype showed up many times. RNA transcripts were the template for amplifying TCR beta CDR3 regions. HTBI primers drove first-round RT-PCR of the TCR CDR3. MiXCR was run by TCRdb on the multiplex PCR reads, yielding one entry per CDR3 protein. The table lists about 350,000 distinct CDR3 sequences, about a sixth of them singletons. The V call is TRBV6-5, the J call TRBJ2-7; possibly TRBD1 for D (5 bases). This clonotype was sampled from a woman aged 35 to 49 with Graves' ophthalmopathy. The specimen was blood. The CDR3 DNA follows: TGTGCCAGCAGTTACTCTTCGATGGCACAGGCCTACGAGCAGTACTTC. Its translation is CASSYSSMAQAYEQYF.